The clone carrying this TCR beta chain occurred many times. Deletions cut 7 bases from V and 3 bases from J, with 12 bases between. The germline V gene encodes CDR1 MNHNS and CDR2 SASEGT. This CDR3 region has 13 residues. The source of the sample is a study of T cells in Graves' hyperthyroidism and ophthalmopathy. Patients with uncontrolled infections, other autoimmune diseases, pregnancy or lactation were excluded. TCR beta CDR3 sequences were amplified from RNA transcripts. With the HTBI primer set, the TCR CDR3 went through a first round of RT-PCR. TCRdb redid the calling of the multiplex PCR reads with MiXCR, one entry per CDR3 protein. The table includes around 420,000 distinct CDR3 sequences, more than 15% detected once.

The clonotype was recovered from a young woman with Graves' hyperthyroidism. The material sequenced was blood. V usage is TRBV6-1 and J usage is TRBJ2-5; D is perhaps TRBD2 (6 bases). The CDR3 coding sequence is TGTGCCAGCACAGGCGGGGTCGAAGAGACCCAGTACTTC. It translates to CASTGGVEETQYF.